This T cell receptor (beta chain) was retrieved from a study of T cells in women clearing cervical HPV infection. TCRdb's copy holds only in-frame clones and misses some; the assay was immunoSEQ multiplex PCR. In total, the table holds some 23,000 clones. Notes on this clone: Its antigen is unidentified. The CDR3 end falls 3 residues outside the read, so it is completed with the germline J gene.

The V gene lost 4 bases and the J gene lost 2 bases, with 14 bases spanning the gap. Germline values: CDR1 LGHNA, CDR2 YNFKEQ. CDR3 length equals 16 residues. Findings and limits, study-wide: TRBV6-7 abundance was lower in cases than controls (around 0.1% versus 0.15%).

J is TRBJ2-2 and V is TRBV4-2; D possibly corresponds to TRBD1 (5 bases). The TCR sequence derives from a woman between 18 and 70 years old with a cervical HPV16 infection that either progressed to CIN3+ or cleared (not recorded which). Sequencing was done on a sample of blood buffy coat. The CDR3 DNA, read in part, is TGTGCCAGCAGCCCCCTTACAGGCGGCAACACCGGGGAG. Its protein is CASSPLTGGNTGE. The complete CDR3 reads CASSPLTGGNTGELFF.